These 23 T cell receptor beta chains originate from one sample sequenced in a study of blood T cell repertoires in COVID-19. Repertoires were generated with immunoSEQ multiplex PCR, while TCRdb's copy carries only in-frame clones and drops some. The repertoire has 200,000 to 300,000 clones, about 89% of them found once; the top ten carry around 9.5%. Sequencing was performed on peripheral blood. Receptor source: a man aged 35 to 55 who had recovered from COVID-19.

The V and J genes are TRBV27 and TRBJ1-1, with no clear D. This CDR3 has 13 residues. V gave up 6 bases and J gave up 4 bases, with 12 bases separating them. CDR1 MNHEY and CDR2 SMNVEV come from the germline V gene (reference sequence). The DNA for the CDR3 is TGTGCCAGCAGCCACCGGGATGGCACTGAAGCTTTCTTT. Its translation is CASSHRDGTEAFF.

The rearrangement uses TRBV11-2 and TRBJ2-2, with 9 bases aligning to TRBD2. V gave up 2 bases and J gave up 4 bases; unmatched junction bases: 11. The CDR3 spans 18 residues. Germline CDR1 SGHAT, CDR2 FQNNGV. The CDR3 loop reads CASSLFYGTSSGTGELFF. The CDR3 DNA reads TGTGCCAGCAGCTTATTCTATGGGACTAGCTCTGGCACCGGGGAGCTGTTTTTT.

V and J are TRBV20-1 and TRBJ2-2, with 8 bases lining up with TRBD2. The CDR3 is 15 residues long. V was clipped by 3 bases and J by 5 bases; unmatched bases: 8. CDR1 and CDR2 (germline): DFQATT, SNEGSKA (reference sequence). The CDR3 here is CSASVAGGLTGELFF. DNA for the CDR3: TGCAGTGCTAGTGTGGCGGGGGGATTGACCGGGGAGCTGTTTTTT.

The chain is built from TRBV6-4 and TRBJ2-1; TRBD2 might be the D (5 bases). This CDR3 contains 14 residues. V was trimmed by 8 bases and J by 6 bases, leaving 17 bases between them. Germline V gene lookup returns CDR1 MRHNA and CDR2 SNTAGT. For the CDR3, the DNA is TGTGCCAGCGTGACTAATGTTTGGGGCAATGAGCAGTTCTTC. Encoded protein: CASVTNVWGNEQFF.

This clone has a single count. This rearrangement joins TRBV6-2 or TRBV6-3 to TRBJ2-2, with 7 positions matching TRBD1. Germline lookup yields CDR1 MNHEY and CDR2 SVGEGT. V gave up 4 bases and J gave up 2 bases; unmatched junction bases: 10. The CDR3 extends over 17 amino acids. CDR3: CASSSRGRQGNTGELFF. In DNA, the CDR3 is TGTGCCAGCAGTTCCCGGGGTAGACAGGGAAACACCGGGGAGCTGTTTTTT.

The V call is TRBV19, the J call TRBJ1-2, with D perhaps TRBD1 (6 bases). Trimming cost V 3 bases and J 1 base, with 12 bases left between them. Per the germline V gene, CDR1 is LNHDA and CDR2 is SQIVND (reference sequence). This CDR3 is built from 15 residues. CDR3 amino acids: CASSIPGDSNYGYTF. The DNA for the CDR3 is TGTGCCAGTAGTATCCCAGGGGATAGTAACTATGGCTACACCTTC.

This clone was recorded a few times. The chain has TRBV21-1 and TRBJ2-5; TRBD2 was called by the table and not checked on the DNA. TRBV21-1 has pseudogene status. The CDR3 has 18 residues. The CDR3 loop is CASSKLRGTPIDQETQYF. The CDR3 DNA reads TGTGCCAGCAGCAAATTACGTGGGACTCCGATAGACCAAGAGACCCAGTACTTC.

The chain is built from TRBV18 and TRBJ1-4, with unresolved D. Germline V gene sequence: CDR1 KGHSH, CDR2 LQKENI. This CDR3 contains 15 residues. The V end was cut by 1 base, the J end by 1 base, with 7 bases between. Here the CDR3 reads CASSPRIETNEKLFF. The CDR3 DNA follows: TGTGCCAGCTCACCACGAATAGAAACTAATGAAAAACTGTTTTTT.

The gene calls are TRBV29-1 and TRBJ2-7, with TRBD2 matching over 9 bases. CDR1 is SQVTM, CDR2 ANQGSEA, per germline. With V trimmed by 7 bases and J by 5 bases, 12 bases remained unmatched. This CDR3 has 14 amino acids. The CDR3 here is CSGLGGGGRNEQYF. The DNA for the CDR3 is TGCAGCGGACTGGGCGGGGGGGGCCGCAACGAGCAGTACTTC.

This chain joins TRBV5-4 and TRBJ2-1, with D tentatively TRBD2 (6 bases). CDR1 and CDR2 (germline): SGHNT, YYREEE (reference sequence). Trimming stripped 2 bases from V and 4 bases from J, with 16 bases between. This CDR3 has 16 residues. CDR3 DNA sequence: TGTGCCAGCAGCTTACCGGGCTCCGGAGGGTACAATGAGCAGTTCTTC. It is translated as CASSLPGSGGYNEQFF.

DNA for the CDR3: TGTGCCAGCAGCCGGGCGTTGACTAGCGGAAACTTCTACGAGCAGTACTTC. Its protein is CASSRALTSGNFYEQYF. This chain connects TRBV7-8 to TRBJ2-7; 9 positions match TRBD2. The V segment lost 5 bases and the J segment 3 bases; nucleotides outside the gene matches: 14. The CDR3 sequence is 17 residues long. The germline gives CDR1 SGHVS, CDR2 FQNEAQ.

The chain employs TRBV11-2 and TRBJ2-1, with unresolved D. V lost 1 base, J lost 0 bases, and 7 bases lay in between. The CDR3 sequence is 15 residues long. Germline CDR1 is SGHAT and CDR2 is FQNNGV. CDR3 in amino acids: CASSLGRSSYNEQFF. The CDR3 coding sequence is TGTGCCAGCAGCTTAGGGAGAAGCTCCTACAATGAGCAGTTCTTC.

The genes are TRBV6-2 or TRBV6-3 and TRBJ1-2; TRBD1 matches 9 bases. Germline V lookup: CDR1 MNHEY, CDR2 SVGEGT. The CDR3 contains 14 residues. V lost 5 bases and J lost 2; bases outside the gene matches: 3. Written as DNA, the CDR3 is TGTGCCAGCAGTACCGGGACAGGGAACTATGGCTACACCTTC. The encoded protein is CASSTGTGNYGYTF.

V is TRBV7-2 and J is TRBJ2-7; D gene uncertain. CDR1 is SGHTA and CDR2 is FQGNSA in the germline V gene. With 6 bases removed from V and 3 bases from J, the gap between germline ends came to 6 bases. The CDR3 loop spans 11 amino acids. The CDR3 here is CASSSYYEQYF. In DNA form, the CDR3 reads TGTGCCAGCAGTTCCTACTACGAGCAGTACTTC.

For the CDR3, the DNA is TGTGCCAGCAGCTTAGAGTTCAGGGACTGGGGCTACACCTTC. This sequence encodes CASSLEFRDWGYTF. The chain has TRBV7-2 and TRBJ1-2; D is perhaps TRBD1 (5 bases). Looked up from germline, CDR1 is SGHTA and CDR2 is FQGNSA. Trimming took 1 base from V and 8 from J, leaving 14 bases between them. The CDR3 is 14 amino acids.

The V and J genes are TRBV6-5 and TRBJ1-2; TRBD1 is a possible D gene (6 bases). Per the germline V gene, CDR1 is MNHEY and CDR2 is SVGAGI. This CDR3 comprises 13 residues. Trimming stripped 7 bases from V and 4 bases from J, with 13 bases between. CDR3: CASTQGPPYGYTF. DNA for the CDR3: TGTGCCAGCACCCAGGGGCCTCCCTATGGCTACACCTTC.

V and J are TRBV7-9 and TRBJ1-2; 9 nucleotides match TRBD1. The CDR3 totals 17 residues. Germline-derived CDR1 and CDR2 are SEHNR and FQNEAQ (reference sequence). J lost 0 bases, V lost 4 bases, and 9 bases had no gene match. CDR3 protein: CASSSADRGWPNYGYTF. The CDR3 nucleotides read TGTGCCAGCAGCTCCGCCGACAGGGGGTGGCCTAACTATGGCTACACCTTC.

This clone was picked up one time. The chain recombines TRBV2 with TRBJ2-7; TRBD2 aligns across 7 bases. The CDR3 sequence is 14 residues long. CDR1 is SNHLY, CDR2 FYNNEI, per germline. V gave up 6 bases and J gave up 6 bases; unmatched junction bases: 11. CDR3 residues: CASSPILATSEQYF. The CDR3 DNA reads TGTGCCAGCAGCCCCATACTAGCGACTAGCGAGCAGTACTTC.

The rearrangement links TRBV24-1 to TRBJ2-5; the D is unclear. The CDR3 is 15 residues long. Germline CDR1 reads KGHDR; CDR2 reads SFDVKD. V was cut by 7 bases and J by 4 bases, with 18 bases left in between. The DNA of the CDR3 is TGTGCCACCAGGCGCCCCTCTCGAGGCCTAGAGACCCAGTACTTC. This codes for CATRRPSRGLETQYF.

This clone was seen only once. CDR3 coding DNA: TGTGCCAGCAGCAAAAACGGGCAGGGCGGCGCAGATACGCAGTATTTT. It encodes CASSKNGQGGADTQYF. V is TRBV21-1 and J is TRBJ2-3; the D call in the table, TRBD1, was not verified against the DNA. TRBV21-1 is tagged as a pseudogene. The CDR3 spans 16 residues.

The count of this clone is one. The chain couples TRBV9 to TRBJ2-3, with D maybe TRBD1 (6 bases). The germline V and J ends were trimmed by 4 bases and 6 bases, with 21 bases remaining between them. Germline CDR1 and CDR2: SGDLS and YYNGEE. The CDR3 length is 16 residues. CDR3 sequence (DNA): TGTGCCAGCAGCCCCGTGGGTACAGGGTGGAAGGATACGCAGTATTTT. It encodes CASSPVGTGWKDTQYF.

This clone has a single count. This sequence joins TRBV11-2 and TRBJ1-4; TRBD1 aligns across 7 bases. Germline CDR1 reads SGHAT; CDR2 reads FQNNGV. V was pared by 5 bases and J by 6 bases, with 6 bases of the junction left unmatched. This CDR3 is 14 amino acids long. CDR3 nucleotides: TGTGCCAGCAGCCTGGACAGGCTTGATGAAAAACTGTTTTTT. Its translation is CASSLDRLDEKLFF.

The chain combines TRBV6-5 with TRBJ1-2, with D unresolved. CDR1 and CDR2 from the germline V gene are MNHEY and SVGAGI. V was clipped by 6 bases and J by 7 bases, with 15 bases between them. This CDR3 has 13 residues. CDR3 sequence (DNA): TGTGCCAGCAGCTACCGACCCGGAGGTGGCTACACCTTC. Translated, it gives CASSYRPGGGYTF.